These T cell receptor beta chains were read from a single sample in a study of shared clonotypes between healthy human individuals. Libraries were prepared by immunoSEQ multiplex PCR; TCRdb keeps only in-frame clonotypes and omits some of them. The sample has more than 80,000 clones, around two thirds seen once. Sample: memory CD8+ T cells sorted from blood. These receptors originate from a man aged 25 to 45 in good health. Both conserved end residues are part of each CDR3. The D gene is left open where the match is weak. Size values are once, few and many counts, or a class for expanded clones, and some rows have none.

clone_size: .; d_call: TRBD1; v_call: TRBV7-9; j_call: TRBJ2-1; cdr3_aa: CASSLDRGGQFF; cdr3_nt: TGTGCCAGCAGCCTGGACAGGGGAGGGCAGTTCTTC
clone_size: few; d_call: .; v_call: TRBV14; j_call: TRBJ2-1; cdr3_aa: CASSQDSPFRIGSSYNEQFF; cdr3_nt: TGTGCCAGCAGCCAAGACTCCCCGTTTCGCATCGGGAGCTCCTACAATGAGCAGTTCTTC
clone_size: few; d_call: TRBD1; v_call: TRBV10-1; j_call: TRBJ2-7; cdr3_aa: CASIGTGRYEQYF; cdr3_nt: TGCGCCAGCATTGGGACAGGGAGATACGAGCAGTACTTC
clone_size: .; d_call: TRBD1; v_call: TRBV7-9; j_call: TRBJ2-3; cdr3_aa: CATKRPLRDRGPTDTQYF; cdr3_nt: TGTGCCACCAAACGTCCGCTGCGGGACAGGGGGCCAACAGATACGCAGTATTTT
clone_size: .; d_call: .; v_call: TRBV11-2; j_call: TRBJ1-4; cdr3_aa: CASSLVVGRVEKLFF; cdr3_nt: TGTGCCAGCAGCTTAGTTGTAGGACGAGTTGAAAAACTGTTTTTT
clone_size: few; d_call: TRBD2; v_call: TRBV2; j_call: TRBJ2-7; cdr3_aa: CARSGRSRYEQYF; cdr3_nt: TGTGCCAGGAGCGGGAGGAGTAGGTACGAGCAGTACTTC
clone_size: .; d_call: .; v_call: TRBV2; j_call: TRBJ1-2; cdr3_aa: CASSGQGRNYGYTF; cdr3_nt: TGTGCCAGCAGTGGGCAGGGTCGGAACTATGGCTACACCTTC
clone_size: .; d_call: TRBD1; v_call: TRBV10-3; j_call: TRBJ2-2; cdr3_aa: CAISERQGADTGELFF; cdr3_nt: TGTGCCATCAGTGAAAGGCAGGGGGCGGACACCGGGGAGCTGTTTTTT
clone_size: once; d_call: TRBD2; v_call: TRBV6-4; j_call: TRBJ2-1; cdr3_aa: CASSDLAGGSYNEQFF; cdr3_nt: TGTGCCAGCAGTGACCTAGCGGGAGGGTCATACAATGAGCAGTTCTTC
clone_size: .; d_call: TRBD1; v_call: TRBV11-2; j_call: TRBJ2-7; cdr3_aa: CASSRDRDYEQYF; cdr3_nt: TGTGCCAGCAGCCGCGACAGGGACTACGAGCAGTACTTC
clone_size: .; d_call: .; v_call: TRBV29-1; j_call: TRBJ2-7; cdr3_aa: CSVQETDSYEQYF; cdr3_nt: TGCAGCGTTCAGGAGACGGACTCCTACGAGCAGTACTTC
clone_size: .; d_call: .; v_call: TRBV4-1; j_call: TRBJ2-7; cdr3_aa: CASSPQEESYEQYF; cdr3_nt: TGCGCCAGCAGCCCTCAAGAGGAGTCCTACGAGCAGTACTTC
clone_size: .; d_call: .; v_call: TRBV19; j_call: TRBJ2-3; cdr3_aa: CASTLAAGGTDTQYF; cdr3_nt: TGTGCCAGCACATTAGCGGCCGGAGGTACAGATACGCAGTATTTT
clone_size: .; d_call: .; v_call: TRBV6-5; j_call: TRBJ1-3; cdr3_aa: CASRGGNTIYF; cdr3_nt: TGTGCCAGCAGGGGGGGGAACACCATATATTTT
clone_size: .; d_call: .; v_call: TRBV6-6; j_call: TRBJ2-7; cdr3_aa: CASSYALGYEQYF; cdr3_nt: TGTGCCAGCAGTTACGCCCTTGGCTACGAGCAGTACTTC
clone_size: .; d_call: .; v_call: TRBV9; j_call: TRBJ2-7; cdr3_aa: CASSAEGGASNEQYF; cdr3_nt: TGTGCCAGCAGCGCCGAAGGGGGGGCCTCGAACGAGCAGTACTTC
clone_size: .; d_call: .; v_call: TRBV28; j_call: TRBJ2-5; cdr3_aa: CASSFQTGGYATETQYF; cdr3_nt: TGTGCCAGCAGTTTCCAAACCGGCGGGTATGCAACAGAGACCCAGTACTTC
clone_size: .; d_call: .; v_call: TRBV19; j_call: TRBJ2-7; cdr3_aa: CASSIFVYYEQYF; cdr3_nt: TGTGCCAGTAGTATTTTCGTGTACTACGAGCAGTACTTC
clone_size: .; d_call: .; v_call: TRBV11-2; j_call: TRBJ2-1; cdr3_aa: CASSLGVFGRADRWDEQFF; cdr3_nt: TGTGCCAGCAGCTTAGGGGTATTCGGCAGGGCCGACCGGTGGGATGAGCAGTTCTTC
clone_size: .; d_call: TRBD1; v_call: TRBV7-2; j_call: TRBJ2-1; cdr3_aa: CASSSNIQGYEQFF; cdr3_nt: TGTGCCAGCAGCTCAAATATACAGGGGTATGAGCAGTTCTTC
clone_size: few; d_call: .; v_call: TRBV11-3; j_call: TRBJ1-1; cdr3_aa: CASIPNAEAFF; cdr3_nt: TGTGCCAGCATTCCAAATGCTGAAGCTTTCTTT
clone_size: once; d_call: .; v_call: TRBV2; j_call: TRBJ2-6; cdr3_aa: CASCQGYGSGANVLTF; cdr3_nt: TGTGCCAGCTGTCAGGGGTATGGCTCTGGGGCCAACGTCCTGACTTTC
clone_size: .; d_call: .; v_call: TRBV15; j_call: TRBJ1-1; cdr3_aa: CATSRDAGMNTEAFF; cdr3_nt: TGTGCCACCAGCAGAGACGCAGGGATGAACACTGAAGCTTTCTTT
clone_size: few; d_call: .; v_call: TRBV7-8; j_call: TRBJ2-5; cdr3_aa: CASSLGDRQETQYF; cdr3_nt: TGTGCCAGCAGCTTAGGAGACAGGCAAGAGACCCAGTACTTC
clone_size: once; d_call: TRBD1; v_call: TRBV29-1; j_call: TRBJ2-7; cdr3_aa: CSVEYHAGGPLYEQYF; cdr3_nt: TGCAGCGTTGAGTACCACGCAGGGGGACCCCTCTACGAGCAGTACTTC
clone_size: once; d_call: .; v_call: TRBV6-6; j_call: TRBJ2-2; cdr3_aa: CASLGPTGPGELFF; cdr3_nt: TGTGCCAGCCTGGGACCCACGGGCCCCGGGGAGCTGTTTTTT
clone_size: .; d_call: .; v_call: TRBV25-1; j_call: TRBJ1-4; cdr3_aa: CASSADSATNEKLFF; cdr3_nt: TGTGCCAGCAGTGCAGACAGTGCAACTAATGAAAAACTGTTTTTT
clone_size: .; d_call: .; v_call: TRBV6-1; j_call: TRBJ2-7; cdr3_aa: CASSISWTEEQYF; cdr3_nt: TGTGCCAGCAGTATAAGTTGGACAGAAGAGCAGTACTTC
clone_size: few; d_call: .; v_call: TRBV15; j_call: TRBJ2-7; cdr3_aa: CATSRDREWHEQYF; cdr3_nt: TGTGCCACCAGCAGAGACAGGGAGTGGCACGAGCAGTACTTC
clone_size: once; d_call: TRBD1; v_call: TRBV5-1; j_call: TRBJ2-1; cdr3_aa: CASSIGTDFYNEQFF; cdr3_nt: TGCGCCAGCAGCATCGGGACAGATTTTTACAATGAGCAGTTCTTC
clone_size: .; d_call: TRBD1; v_call: TRBV7-9; j_call: TRBJ2-7; cdr3_aa: CASSSGPGQSSYEQYF; cdr3_nt: TGTGCCAGCAGCTCGGGGCCGGGACAGAGCTCCTACGAGCAGTACTTC
clone_size: .; d_call: .; v_call: TRBV20-1; j_call: TRBJ2-5; cdr3_aa: CSARLSQTQYF; cdr3_nt: TGCAGTGCTAGATTGTCGCAGACCCAGTACTTC
clone_size: .; d_call: TRBD1; v_call: TRBV6-1; j_call: TRBJ1-1; cdr3_aa: CASSSTGGSIEAFF; cdr3_nt: TGTGCCAGCAGTTCTACAGGGGGCTCAATTGAAGCTTTCTTT
clone_size: .; d_call: .; v_call: TRBV7-3; j_call: TRBJ2-7; cdr3_aa: CASSFSGANDEQYF; cdr3_nt: TGTGCCAGCAGCTTTTCAGGGGCTAACGACGAGCAGTACTTC
clone_size: .; d_call: .; v_call: TRBV18; j_call: TRBJ2-3; cdr3_aa: CASSGTVSSTDTQYF; cdr3_nt: TGTGCCAGCTCGGGGACTGTTTCTAGCACAGATACGCAGTATTTT
clone_size: .; d_call: .; v_call: TRBV7-9; j_call: TRBJ2-3; cdr3_aa: CASSLTGEADTQYF; cdr3_nt: TGTGCCAGCAGCTTAACAGGGGAGGCGGATACGCAGTATTTT
clone_size: few; d_call: TRBD2; v_call: TRBV12-5; j_call: TRBJ2-2; cdr3_aa: CASGLTSGRALFGELFF; cdr3_nt: TGTGCTAGTGGTTTGACTAGCGGGAGGGCCCTTTTCGGGGAGCTGTTTTTT
clone_size: .; d_call: .; v_call: TRBV7-2; j_call: TRBJ2-3; cdr3_aa: CASSPFVVYRSRSDTQYF; cdr3_nt: TGTGCCAGCAGCCCCTTTGTGGTGTATCGGAGTAGGTCAGATACGCAGTATTTT
clone_size: .; d_call: TRBD1; v_call: TRBV7-9; j_call: TRBJ2-7; cdr3_aa: CASSHRDRNYEQYF; cdr3_nt: TGTGCCAGCAGCCACCGGGACAGAAATTACGAGCAGTACTTC
clone_size: .; d_call: .; v_call: TRBV28; j_call: TRBJ2-1; cdr3_aa: CASSTKTIRPRRGNEQFF; cdr3_nt: TGTGCCAGCAGCACAAAGACCATACGGCCGCGACGGGGCAATGAGCAGTTCTTC
clone_size: .; d_call: TRBD1; v_call: TRBV7-8; j_call: TRBJ2-1; cdr3_aa: CASRVTGTDSYNEQFF; cdr3_nt: TGTGCCAGCAGGGTAACCGGGACAGATTCCTACAATGAGCAGTTCTTC
clone_size: .; d_call: .; v_call: TRBV5-1; j_call: TRBJ2-7; cdr3_aa: CASSTDSYYEQYF; cdr3_nt: TGCGCCAGCAGCACGGACAGTTACTACGAGCAGTACTTC
clone_size: .; d_call: .; v_call: TRBV21-1; j_call: TRBJ2-7; cdr3_aa: CASSGREKRDYKTYEQYF; cdr3_nt: TGTGCCAGCAGCGGACGTGAAAAAAGGGACTATAAAACCTACGAGCAGTACTTC
clone_size: .; d_call: TRBD2; v_call: TRBV5-1; j_call: TRBJ2-3; cdr3_aa: CASSLLVAGNTDTQYF; cdr3_nt: TGCGCCAGCAGCCTACTAGTAGCGGGCAACACAGATACGCAGTATTTT
clone_size: once; d_call: .; v_call: TRBV7-2; j_call: TRBJ2-5; cdr3_aa: CASSLWGSQETQYF; cdr3_nt: TGTGCCAGCAGCTTATGGGGGAGCCAAGAGACCCAGTACTTC
clone_size: .; d_call: .; v_call: TRBV5-6; j_call: TRBJ2-3; cdr3_aa: CASSWGQSTFSTDTQYF; cdr3_nt: TGTGCCAGCAGCTGGGGGCAATCGACCTTTAGCACAGATACGCAGTATTTT
clone_size: .; d_call: .; v_call: TRBV19; j_call: TRBJ2-6; cdr3_aa: CASSTSRSGANVLTF; cdr3_nt: TGTGCCAGTAGTACTTCACGCTCTGGGGCCAACGTCCTGACTTTC
clone_size: .; d_call: .; v_call: TRBV19; j_call: TRBJ1-1; cdr3_aa: CASSINQGNTEAFF; cdr3_nt: TGTGCCAGTAGCATCAACCAGGGTAACACTGAAGCTTTCTTT
clone_size: many; d_call: .; v_call: TRBV11-2; j_call: TRBJ2-1; cdr3_aa: CASSQLEFTGSSYNEQFF; cdr3_nt: TGTGCCAGCAGCCAACTGGAGTTTACGGGGAGCTCCTACAATGAGCAGTTCTTC
clone_size: .; d_call: TRBD2; v_call: TRBV6-1; j_call: TRBJ2-3; cdr3_aa: CASSGDYRDTQYF; cdr3_nt: TGTGCCAGCAGTGGGGACTATAGAGATACGCAGTATTTT
clone_size: .; d_call: TRBD1; v_call: TRBV7-9; j_call: TRBJ1-1; cdr3_aa: CASSLRQGVVNTEAFF; cdr3_nt: TGTGCCAGCAGCTTGCGACAGGGGGTGGTGAACACTGAAGCTTTCTTT
clone_size: .; d_call: .; v_call: TRBV13; j_call: TRBJ1-5; cdr3_aa: CASSSGAGPNQPQHF; cdr3_nt: TGTGCCAGCAGCTCTGGGGCGGGCCCCAATCAGCCCCAGCATTTT
clone_size: once; d_call: .; v_call: TRBV27; j_call: TRBJ2-3; cdr3_aa: CASSFGPTDTQYF; cdr3_nt: TGTGCCAGCAGTTTTGGCCCCACAGATACGCAGTATTTT